This T cell receptor (beta chain) was identified during a study of T cell responses to AZD1222 COVID-19 vaccine. On this clone: The antigen is undetermined.

Study-wide findings and caveats: Samples come after the peak T cell response, not at day 14.

Measured with immunoSEQ multiplex PCR; TCRdb has only the in-frame clones, and not every one. Of about 190,000 clones listed, roughly 91% were seen once; the top ten hold 0.75% to 1%. Germline assignment: CDR1 SGHNT and CDR2 YENEEA. The trim removed 1 base at V and 2 bases at J, leaving 3 bases unmatched. The CDR3 contains 15 residues. The sample in question was peripheral blood, obtained on day 0 of AZD1222 vaccination. The TCR originated in an adult in good health. The chain employs TRBV11-3 and TRBJ2-3; 7 bases match TRBD2. CDR3 sequence: CASSLGAGDTDTQYF. CDR3 DNA sequence: TGTGCCAGCAGCTTAGGGGCGGGGGACACAGATACGCAGTATTTT.